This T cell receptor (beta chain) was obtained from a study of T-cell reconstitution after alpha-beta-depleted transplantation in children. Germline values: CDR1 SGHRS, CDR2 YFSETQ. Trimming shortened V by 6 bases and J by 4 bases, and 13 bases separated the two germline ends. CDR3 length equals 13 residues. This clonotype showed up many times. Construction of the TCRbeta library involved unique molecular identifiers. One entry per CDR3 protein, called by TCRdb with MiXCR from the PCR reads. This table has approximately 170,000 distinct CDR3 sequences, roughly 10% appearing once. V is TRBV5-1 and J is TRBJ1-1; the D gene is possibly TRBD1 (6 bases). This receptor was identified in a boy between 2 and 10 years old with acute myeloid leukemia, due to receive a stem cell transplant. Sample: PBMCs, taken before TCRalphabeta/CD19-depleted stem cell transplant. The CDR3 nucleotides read TGCGCCAGCATCAGGGGCCCAGGCACTGAAGCTTTCTTT. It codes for CASIRGPGTEAFF.